A single sample is the source of the 29 T cell receptor beta chains below, sequenced in a study of identical twins (dated by TCRdb to about 2016). Preparation of the library involved 5' RACE. Sequenced on an Illumina HiSeq 2000. The public reads were run again by TCRdb, first through fastp at Q25 and then through MiXCR, and only productive beta chains were kept. Every entry covers one CDR3 protein and lists the most common genes and DNA from its rows. This sample holds some 710,000 distinct CDR3 sequences; approximately 6.1% were observed only once. The ten largest clones take up roughly 1.6% of the sample. Sequencing was done on a sample of naive T cells sorted from blood. The cell subset or site label, as the study defines it: cells isolated with a human naive T-cell isolation kit. The origin of the receptors is a man aged 18 to 29 in good health.

The chain carries TRBV7-9 and TRBJ2-7; 9 bases match TRBD1. CDR3 length: 14 amino acids. Trimming at V came to 4 bases and at J to 6 bases, leaving 7 bases not matched to a gene. The germline V gene has CDR1 SEHNR and CDR2 FQNEAQ (reference sequence). Here the CDR3 reads CASSSGTGNPEQYF. The DNA of the CDR3 is TGTGCCAGCAGCTCCGGGACAGGGAACCCCGAGCAGTACTTC.

This clonotype was recorded many times. The chain combines TRBV27 with TRBJ2-7, with 9 bases aligning to TRBD1. V was clipped by 0 bases and J by 4 bases; unmatched bases: 7. The CDR3 sequence is 16 residues long. From germline, CDR1 is MNHEY and CDR2 SMNVEV (reference sequence). CDR3 sequence reads: CASSLSEGQGLYEQYF. The CDR3 DNA sequence: TGTGCCAGCAGTTTATCGGAGGGACAGGGTCTGTACGAGCAGTACTTC.

The chain joins TRBV5-6 to TRBJ1-6; D not resolved. This CDR3 is 14 amino acids long. V was cut by 2 bases and J by 8 bases, with 11 bases left in between. In germline, CDR1 is SGHDT, CDR2 YYEEEE. This CDR3 is CASSFRQRYSPLHF. In DNA, the CDR3 is TGTGCCAGCAGCTTTAGGCAGAGATATTCACCCCTCCACTTT. The whole variable domain, remainder taken from reference TRBV5-6 and TRBJ1-6, is DAGVTQSPTHLIKTRGQQVTLRCSPKSGHDTVSWYQQALGQGPQFIFQYYEEEERQRGNFPDRFSGHQFPNYSSELNVNALLLGDSALYLCASSFRQRYSPLHFGNGTRLTVT.

This clonotype was observed a few times. The CDR3 end shows no conserved phenylalanine or tryptophan, and so a read error is likely. This chain links TRBV6-1 with TRBJ1-2, with 7 bases lining up with TRBD1. The trim removed 2 bases at V and 6 bases at J, leaving 9 bases unmatched. Germline CDR1 is MNHNS and CDR2 is SASEGT. There are 15 residues in the CDR3. CDR3 sequence reads: CASSESPRQGNGYTS. CDR3 nucleotides: TGTGCCAGCAGTGAATCGCCGCGACAGGGCAATGGCTACACCTCC.

The chain combines TRBV4-3 with TRBJ2-5, with 10 bases aligning to TRBD1. This CDR3 region has 16 residues. Trimming cost V 2 bases and J 5 bases; bases outside gene matches: 8. In germline, CDR1 is LGHNA, CDR2 YSLEER. The CDR3 protein is CASSQTGTGVKETQYF. DNA of the CDR3: TGCGCCAGCAGCCAAACCGGGACAGGGGTTAAGGAGACCCAGTACTTC.

Details on this clonotype: This may arise from a read error, as a much more abundant clone is one base away. The chain uses TRBV12-3 or TRBV12-4 and TRBJ2-7, with a tentative D call TRBD2 (5 bases). This CDR3 is 14 amino acids long. V lost 4 bases and J lost 3, with 13 bases in between. The CDR3 nucleotides read TGTGCCAGCAGTTCTACGGAAGCGGTCTACGAGCAGTACTTC. It encodes CASSSTEAVYEQYF.

This clonotype was counted only a few times. The gene calls are TRBV20-1 and TRBJ2-3; D perhaps matches TRBD2 (6 bases). The germline V gene encodes CDR1 DFQATT and CDR2 SNEGSKA (reference sequence). This CDR3 has 14 amino acids. The ends were cut back, 3 bases at V and 3 bases at J, with 13 bases in the middle. CDR3: CSARWQGGTDTQYF. The DNA of the CDR3 is TGCAGTGCTAGGTGGCAGGGAGGAACAGATACGCAGTATTTT.

This rearrangement joins TRBV7-9 to TRBJ2-3, with D possibly being TRBD2 (5 bases). Germline lookup yields CDR1 SEHNR and CDR2 FQNEAQ (reference sequence). V lost 1 base and J 6 bases, leaving 20 bases between the germline ends. CDR3 length equals 17 residues. As DNA, the CDR3 is TGTGCCAGCAGCTTAGGGTCCGGACTTCGACTGAGGGATACGCAGTATTTT. It encodes CASSLGSGLRLRDTQYF.

There are a few counts of this clonotype. The chain has TRBV20-1 and TRBJ2-1, with D maybe TRBD2 (6 bases). Germline-derived CDR1 and CDR2 are DFQATT and SNEGSKA (reference sequence). The CDR3 spans 15 residues. V was pared by 5 bases and J by 0 bases, with 14 bases between. Here the CDR3 DNA reads TGCAGTGCTGCGACCGGGGGTAGCTCCTACAATGAGCAGTTCTTC. This sequence encodes CSAATGGSSYNEQFF.

V gene TRBV7-2 combines with J gene TRBJ2-6; D is unresolved. This CDR3 region has 16 residues. Looked up from germline, CDR1 is SGHTA and CDR2 is FQGNSA. V was pared by 1 base and J by 3 bases, with 10 bases between. The CDR3 region is CASSLVEGNGANVLTF. The CDR3 DNA reads as TGTGCCAGCAGCTTAGTAGAAGGGAATGGGGCCAACGTCCTGACTTTC.

The genes are TRBV14 and TRBJ2-3; 9 positions agree with TRBD1. Germline V CDR1 and CDR2: SGHDN, FVKESK. V lost 4 bases to trimming and J lost 5 bases; unmatched junction nucleotides: 7. The CDR3 totals 15 residues. CDR3 DNA: TGTGCCAGCAGCCCCGGGACAGGGCCACAAGATACGCAGTATTTT. It translates to CASSPGTGPQDTQYF.

V usage is TRBV27 and J usage is TRBJ2-3; TRBD2 aligns across 12 bases. The junction had 4 bases not matched to a gene; V was cut back by 3 bases and J by 6 bases. The CDR3 has 15 amino acids. Germline V gene sequence: CDR1 MNHEY, CDR2 SMNVEV (reference sequence). CDR3: CASSFGTSGWDTQYF. The CDR3, as DNA: TGTGCCAGCAGTTTTGGGACTAGCGGGTGGGATACGCAGTATTTT.

At least ten counts were recorded for this clonotype. This rearrangement joins TRBV7-9 to TRBJ2-7; no firm D call. The CDR3 is 14 residues long. Germline V gives CDR1 SEHNR, CDR2 FQNEAQ (reference sequence). V shed 6 bases and J shed 0 bases, with 12 bases lying between them. This chain's CDR3 is CASSPAPSSYEQYF. CDR3 sequence (DNA): TGTGCCAGCAGTCCCGCACCCAGCTCCTACGAGCAGTACTTC.

The rearrangement uses TRBV3-1 and TRBJ2-3, with TRBD2 identical over 7 bases. V lost 0 bases to trimming and J lost 1 base; unmatched junction nucleotides: 10. Germline V gene sequence: CDR1 LGHDT, CDR2 YNNKEL (reference sequence). The CDR3 totals 18 residues. The chain's CDR3 is CASSQDGGSRPGTDTQYF. CDR3 DNA: TGTGCCAGCAGCCAAGATGGCGGGAGTCGCCCTGGCACAGATACGCAGTATTTT.

This clonotype was seen repeatedly, ten times or more. The J gene is TRBJ2-1, the V gene TRBV4-1, with 8 bases identical to TRBD2. Germline CDR1 is MGHRA and CDR2 is YSYEKL. The V and J ends lost 2 bases and 6 bases, in that order; junction bases with no gene match: 12. The CDR3 sequence is 17 residues long. Written as DNA, the CDR3 is TGCGCCAGCAGCCAATCAGGGGTGGGACTAGACGGCAATGAGCAGTTCTTC. Translated, it gives CASSQSGVGLDGNEQFF.

The rearrangement joins TRBV2 to TRBJ2-7; 7 bases line up with TRBD2. Germline V gene sequence: CDR1 SNHLY, CDR2 FYNNEI. The CDR3 contains 13 residues. V gave up 8 bases and J gave up 1 base; unmatched junction bases: 5. CDR3: CASGLAASYEQYF. DNA of the CDR3: TGTGCCAGCGGGCTAGCGGCTTCCTACGAGCAGTACTTC.

The table lists this clonotype with a few counts. This rearrangement joins TRBV21-1 to TRBJ2-7; TRBD2 was called by the table and not checked on the DNA. TRBV21-1 is a pseudogene segment. This CDR3 region has 12 residues. CDR3 nucleotides: TGCGTTGAGCGGGAGTGCTCCTACGAGCAGTACGTC. Translating it yields CVERECSYEQYV.

The J gene is TRBJ1-5, the V gene TRBV6-2 or TRBV6-3; D is ambiguous. Germline CDR1 and CDR2: MNHEY and SVGEGT. V lost 6 bases and J lost 3, with 12 bases in between. CDR3 size: 14 residues. The CDR3 spells CASRQDGTNQPQHF. CDR3 nucleotide sequence: TGTGCCAGCAGACAAGACGGAACCAATCAGCCCCAGCATTTT.

This clonotype has a count of ten or more. The chain links TRBV12-3 or TRBV12-4 to TRBJ2-1, with no clear D. The CDR3 totals 13 residues. Trimming took 5 bases from V and 6 from J, leaving 11 bases between them. The CDR3 nucleotides read TGTGCCAGCAGTCCGAGCGAGCCCAATGAGCAGTTCTTC. As protein: CASSPSEPNEQFF.

The chain carries TRBV6-5 and TRBJ2-7, with 7 bases fitting TRBD1. There are 14 residues in the CDR3. CDR1 and CDR2 from the germline V gene are MNHEY and SVGAGI. The junction had 5 bases not matched to a gene; V was cut back by 5 bases and J by 1 base. The CDR3 DNA reads as TGTGCCAGCAGTATCTCGACAGGGTCCTACGAGCAGTACTTC. Its translation: CASSISTGSYEQYF.

There are many counts of this clonotype. The rearrangement joins TRBV12-3 or TRBV12-4 to TRBJ1-6, with D hard to call. This CDR3 spans 14 amino acids. Trimming removed 1 base at V and 7 bases at J, with 8 bases between. CDR3: CASSLGVSNSPLHF. The CDR3 region has the DNA TGTGCCAGCAGTTTAGGGGTGTCCAATTCACCCCTCCACTTT.

This clonotype was detected many times. The V gene is TRBV4-3, the J gene TRBJ2-1, with TRBD2 identical over 7 bases. Germline V gene data show CDR1 as LGHNA and CDR2 as YSLEER. The CDR3 spans 17 residues. J was trimmed by 0 bases and V by 0 bases; bases with no gene match: 5. Here the CDR3 DNA reads TGCGCCAGCAGCCAAGAATGGACTAGTCTCTCCTACAATGAGCAGTTCTTC. The encoded protein is CASSQEWTSLSYNEQFF.

The chain carries TRBV25-1 and TRBJ2-7; no reliable D call. Germline V gene lookup returns CDR1 MGHDK and CDR2 SYGVNS. Trimming pared 1 base from V and 4 bases from J, leaving 14 bases between. CDR3 size: 15 residues. CDR3 sequence reads: CASSESWCWPYEQYV. Written as DNA, the CDR3 is TGTGCCAGCAGTGAATCGTGGTGTTGGCCATACGAGCAGTACGTC.

The chain employs TRBV11-1 and TRBJ2-1, with 8 bases identical to TRBD1. This CDR3 comprises 18 residues. CDR1 is SGHAT, CDR2 FQDESV, per germline (reference sequence). With V trimmed by 3 bases and J by 2 bases, 12 bases remained unmatched. The CDR3 DNA sequence: TGTGCCAGCAGCTTCCCCTCCATGGGACAGGCTACCTACAATGAGCAGTTCTTC. Its protein product is CASSFPSMGQATYNEQFF.

At least ten counts were recorded for this clonotype. The chain recombines TRBV29-1 with TRBJ1-1; TRBD1 matches at 9 bases. V dropped 4 bases and J dropped 5; count of bases not matched to a gene: 8. Germline lookup yields CDR1 SQVTM and CDR2 ANQGSEA. The length of the CDR3 is 14 residues. The CDR3 DNA is TGCAGCGTTGTAGTACAGGGGGCGTTTACTGAAGCTTTCTTT. Translation gives CSVVVQGAFTEAFF.

This clonotype was detected many times. V usage is TRBV6-2 or TRBV6-3 and J usage is TRBJ2-2; the D is unclear. Germline V gene data show CDR1 as MNHEY and CDR2 as SVGEGT. This CDR3 contains 13 residues. Trimming left V 8 bases short and J 6 bases short, with 13 bases between. CDR3 DNA: TGTGCCAGCTTGGTAACTTTGGCCGGGGAGCTGTTTTTT. It encodes CASLVTLAGELFF.

The genes are TRBV20-1 and TRBJ2-7; D is possibly TRBD2 (5 bases). The CDR3 sequence is 14 residues long. The germline V and J ends were trimmed by 1 base and 2 bases, with 12 bases remaining between them. Germline lookup yields CDR1 DFQATT and CDR2 SNEGSKA (reference sequence). The CDR3: CSARVRGTTYEQYF. The CDR3, as DNA: TGCAGTGCTAGAGTCCGGGGAACTACCTACGAGCAGTACTTC.

This clonotype was seen a handful of times. The chain links TRBV6-5 to TRBJ2-2, with TRBD1 matching over 10 bases. V shed 0 bases and J 0 bases; nucleotides not matched to a gene: 1. The V gene's germline CDR1 is MNHEY and CDR2 SVGAGI. This CDR3 is built from 17 residues. For the CDR3, the DNA is TGTGCCAGCAGTTACTCAGGACAGGGGGCGAACACCGGGGAGCTGTTTTTT. Protein sequence: CASSYSGQGANTGELFF.

This clonotype was seen at least ten times. This chain joins TRBV18 and TRBJ2-1; 9 bases fit TRBD2. CDR1 and CDR2 (germline): KGHSH, LQKENI. The V segment lost 3 bases and the J segment 4 bases; nucleotides outside the gene matches: 16. The CDR3 spans 19 residues. The CDR3 sequence is CASSPGMPSGLARYNEQFF. CDR3 nucleotides: TGTGCCAGCTCACCTGGAATGCCGTCTGGACTAGCGCGGTACAATGAGCAGTTCTTC.